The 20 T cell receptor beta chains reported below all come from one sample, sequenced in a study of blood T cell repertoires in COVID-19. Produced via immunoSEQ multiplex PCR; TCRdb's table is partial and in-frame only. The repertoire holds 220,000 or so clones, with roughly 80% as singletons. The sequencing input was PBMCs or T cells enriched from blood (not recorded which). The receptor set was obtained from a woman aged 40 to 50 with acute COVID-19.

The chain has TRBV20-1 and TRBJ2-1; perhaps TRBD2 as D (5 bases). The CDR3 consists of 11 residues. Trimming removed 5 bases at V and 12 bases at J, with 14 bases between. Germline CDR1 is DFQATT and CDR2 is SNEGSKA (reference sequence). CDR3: CSARSSIRQFF. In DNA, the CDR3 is TGCAGTGCTCGATCTAGCATCCGGCAGTTCTTC.

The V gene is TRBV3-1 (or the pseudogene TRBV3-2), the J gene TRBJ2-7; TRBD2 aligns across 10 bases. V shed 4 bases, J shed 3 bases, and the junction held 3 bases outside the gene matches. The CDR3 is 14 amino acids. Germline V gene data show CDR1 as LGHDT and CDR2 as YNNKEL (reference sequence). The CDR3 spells CASSLKREGYEQYF. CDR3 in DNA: TGTGCCAGCAGCCTGAAGCGGGAGGGCTACGAGCAGTACTTC.

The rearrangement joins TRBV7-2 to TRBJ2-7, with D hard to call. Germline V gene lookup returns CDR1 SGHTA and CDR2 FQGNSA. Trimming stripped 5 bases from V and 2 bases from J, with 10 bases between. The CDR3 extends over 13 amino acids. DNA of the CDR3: TGTGCCAGCAGCGGTGCCGGTCCCTACGAGCAGTACTTC. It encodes CASSGAGPYEQYF. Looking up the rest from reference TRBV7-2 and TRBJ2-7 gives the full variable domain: GAGVSQSPSNKVTEKGKDVELRCDPISGHTALYWYRQSLGQGLEFLIYFQGNSAPDKSGLPSDRFSAERTGGSVSTLTIQRTQQEDSAVYLCASSGAGPYEQYFGPGTRLTVT.

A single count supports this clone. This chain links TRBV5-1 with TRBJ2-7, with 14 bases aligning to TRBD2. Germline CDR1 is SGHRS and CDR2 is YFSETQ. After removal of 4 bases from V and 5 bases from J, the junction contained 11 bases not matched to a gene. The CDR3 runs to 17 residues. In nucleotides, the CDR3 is TGCGCCAGCAGCCCAGGGCGGGGACTAGCGGGAGACGACGAGCAGTACTTC. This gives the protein CASSPGRGLAGDDEQYF.

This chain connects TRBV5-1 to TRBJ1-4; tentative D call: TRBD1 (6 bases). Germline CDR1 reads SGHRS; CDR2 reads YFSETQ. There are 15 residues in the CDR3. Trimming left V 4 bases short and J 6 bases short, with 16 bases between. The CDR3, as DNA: TGCGCCAGCAGCATAAGCAGGGGTAGCTATGAAAAACTGTTTTTT. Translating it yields CASSISRGSYEKLFF.

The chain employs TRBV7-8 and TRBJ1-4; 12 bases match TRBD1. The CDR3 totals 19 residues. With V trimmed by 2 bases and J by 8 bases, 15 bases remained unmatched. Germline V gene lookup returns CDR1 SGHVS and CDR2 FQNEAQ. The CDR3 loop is CASSLRGAGQGARNEKLFF. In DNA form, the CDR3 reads TGTGCCAGCAGCTTAAGAGGTGCGGGACAGGGGGCGCGAAACGAAAAACTGTTTTTT.

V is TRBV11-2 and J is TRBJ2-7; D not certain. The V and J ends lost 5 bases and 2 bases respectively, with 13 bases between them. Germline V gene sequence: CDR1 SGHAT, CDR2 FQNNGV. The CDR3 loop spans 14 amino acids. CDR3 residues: CASSPLRPTYEQYF. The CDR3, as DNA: TGTGCCAGCAGCCCCCTCCGCCCTACCTACGAGCAGTACTTC.

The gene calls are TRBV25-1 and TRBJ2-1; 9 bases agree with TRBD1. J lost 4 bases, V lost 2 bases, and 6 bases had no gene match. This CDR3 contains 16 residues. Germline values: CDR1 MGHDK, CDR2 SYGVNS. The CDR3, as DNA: TGTGCCAGCAGTGAAAGCACAGGGGGCTTGTACAATGAGCAGTTCTTC. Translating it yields CASSESTGGLYNEQFF.

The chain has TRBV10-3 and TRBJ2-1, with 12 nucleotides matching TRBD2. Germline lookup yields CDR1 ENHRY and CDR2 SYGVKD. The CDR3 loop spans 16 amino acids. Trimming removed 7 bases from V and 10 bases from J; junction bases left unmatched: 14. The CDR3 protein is CAITSPLAGGLWEQFF. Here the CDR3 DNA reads TGTGCCATCACCTCTCCTCTAGCGGGGGGGCTGTGGGAGCAGTTCTTC.

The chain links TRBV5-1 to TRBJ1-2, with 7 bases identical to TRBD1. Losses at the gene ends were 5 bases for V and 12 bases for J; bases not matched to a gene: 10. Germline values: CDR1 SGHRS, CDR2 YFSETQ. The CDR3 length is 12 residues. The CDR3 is CASSIEGQGDTF. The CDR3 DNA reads TGCGCCAGCAGTATAGAGGGGCAGGGGGACACCTTC.

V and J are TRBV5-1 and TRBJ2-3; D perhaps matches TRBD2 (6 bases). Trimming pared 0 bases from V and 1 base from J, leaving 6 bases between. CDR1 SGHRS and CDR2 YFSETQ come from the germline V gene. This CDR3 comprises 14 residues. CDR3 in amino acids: CASSLASGTDTQYF. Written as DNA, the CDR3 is TGCGCCAGCAGCTTGGCTAGCGGCACAGATACGCAGTATTTT. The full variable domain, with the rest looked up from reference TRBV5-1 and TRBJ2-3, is KAGVTQTPRYLIKTRGQQVTLSCSPISGHRSVSWYQQTPGQGLQFLFEYFSETQRNKGNFPGRFSGRQFSNSRSEMNVSTLELGDSALYLCASSLASGTDTQYFGPGTRLTVL.

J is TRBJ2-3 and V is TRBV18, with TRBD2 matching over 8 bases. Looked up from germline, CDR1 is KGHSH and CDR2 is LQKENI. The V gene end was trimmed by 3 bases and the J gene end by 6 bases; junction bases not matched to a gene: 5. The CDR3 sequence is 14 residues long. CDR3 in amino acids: CASSPGLDYDTQYF. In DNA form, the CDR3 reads TGTGCCAGCTCACCGGGACTAGACTACGATACGCAGTATTTT.

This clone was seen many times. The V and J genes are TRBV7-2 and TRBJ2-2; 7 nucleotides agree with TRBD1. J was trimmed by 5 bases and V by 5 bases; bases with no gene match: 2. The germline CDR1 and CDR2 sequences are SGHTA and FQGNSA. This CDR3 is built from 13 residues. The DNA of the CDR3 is TGTGCCAGCAGCCCACAGGGGACCGGGGAGCTGTTTTTT. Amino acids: CASSPQGTGELFF.

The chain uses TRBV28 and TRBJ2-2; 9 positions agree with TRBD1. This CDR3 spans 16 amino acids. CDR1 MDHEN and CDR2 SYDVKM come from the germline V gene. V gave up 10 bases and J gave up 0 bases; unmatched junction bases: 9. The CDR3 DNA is TGTGCCACCTTAGGACAGGGGCGTACGAACACCGGGGAGCTGTTTTTT. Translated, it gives CATLGQGRTNTGELFF.

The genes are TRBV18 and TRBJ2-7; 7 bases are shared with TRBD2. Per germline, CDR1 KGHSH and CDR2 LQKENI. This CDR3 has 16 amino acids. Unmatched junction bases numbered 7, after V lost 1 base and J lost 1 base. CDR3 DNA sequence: TGTGCCAGCTCACCACAGGGTTCGGGGGGTTCCTACGAGCAGTACTTC. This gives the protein CASSPQGSGGSYEQYF.

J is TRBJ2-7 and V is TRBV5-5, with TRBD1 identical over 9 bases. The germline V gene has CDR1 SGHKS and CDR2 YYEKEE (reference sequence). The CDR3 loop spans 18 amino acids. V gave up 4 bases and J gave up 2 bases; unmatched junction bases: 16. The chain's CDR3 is CASSGGTGKMVGTYEQYF. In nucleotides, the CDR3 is TGTGCCAGCAGCGGGGGGACAGGGAAAATGGTAGGAACCTACGAGCAGTACTTC. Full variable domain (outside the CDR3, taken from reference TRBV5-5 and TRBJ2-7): DAGVTQSPTHLIKTRGQQVTLRCSPISGHKSVSWYQQVLGQGPQFIFQYYEKEERGRGNFPDRFSARQFPNYSSELNVNALLLGDSALYLCASSGGTGKMVGTYEQYFGPGTRLTVT.

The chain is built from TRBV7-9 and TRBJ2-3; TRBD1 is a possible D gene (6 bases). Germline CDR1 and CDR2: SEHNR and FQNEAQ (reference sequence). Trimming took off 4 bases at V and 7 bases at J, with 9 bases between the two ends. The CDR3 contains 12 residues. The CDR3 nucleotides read TGTGCCAGCAGCTCGGACAGAAATACGCAGTATTTT. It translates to CASSSDRNTQYF.

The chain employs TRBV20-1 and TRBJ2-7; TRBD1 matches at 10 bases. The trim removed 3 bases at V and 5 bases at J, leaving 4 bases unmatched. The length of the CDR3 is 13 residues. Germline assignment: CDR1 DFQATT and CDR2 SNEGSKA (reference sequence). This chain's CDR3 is CSASFGQGDEQYF. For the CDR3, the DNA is TGCAGTGCTAGTTTCGGACAGGGGGACGAGCAGTACTTC.

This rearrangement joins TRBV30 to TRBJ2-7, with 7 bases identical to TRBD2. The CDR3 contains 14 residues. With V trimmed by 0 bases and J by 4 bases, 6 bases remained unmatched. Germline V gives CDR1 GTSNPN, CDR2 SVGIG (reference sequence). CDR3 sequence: CAWSVMGRVYEQYF. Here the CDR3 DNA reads TGTGCCTGGAGTGTAATGGGGAGGGTTTACGAGCAGTACTTC.

The CDR3 reads CASSPREGYTF. DNA for the CDR3: TGTGCCAGCTCACCTAGAGAAGGCTACACCTTC. This chain joins TRBV18 and TRBJ1-2; D remains ambiguous. Deletions cut 3 bases from V and 8 bases from J, with 7 bases between. Germline assignment: CDR1 KGHSH and CDR2 LQKENI. This CDR3 has 11 residues.